This is a list of T cell receptor beta chains from one sample in a study of shared T cell receptors in the human thymus. Sequenced by immunoSEQ multiplex PCR; TCRdb stores in-frame clones only, minus some. The profile covers over 450,000 clones, with around 78% appearing a single time and 0.013% taken by the ten largest. This sample also appeared in a second study, on human thymus T cells.

The source material was thymocytes. All receptors derive from a boy younger than two with a congenital heart defect. The CDR3 runs from the conserved cysteine through the conserved F or W.

V	J	CDR3
TRBV6-1	TRBJ2-5	CASSATTGQETQYF
TRBV27	TRBJ1-1	CASRAGGGPRAFF
TRBV11-1	TRBJ2-7	CASTAGRHYEQYF
TRBV6-1	TRBJ1-5	CASSEAVGTGGEGSNQPQHF
TRBV7-6	TRBJ2-3	CASSLGGARTDTQYF
TRBV5-4	TRBJ2-1	CASSLGEEGGPSYNEQFF
TRBV12-2	TRBJ2-7	CASRLVASRVSRDSYEQYF
TRBV9	TRBJ1-5	CASSATGSNQPQHF
TRBV4-3	TRBJ2-6	CASSQDHPGLAGGFAGANVLTF
TRBV7-9	TRBJ2-5	CASRIDEETQYF
TRBV30	TRBJ1-5	CAWRPPGTGIHQPQHF
TRBV4-2	TRBJ1-1	CASTPGRDTEAFF
TRBV6-6	TRBJ2-3	CAAVAAGSPDTQYF
TRBV18	TRBJ2-4	CASSPSGGTGGIQYF
TRBV4-2	TRBJ2-7	CASSQDRRDPSYEQYF
TRBV4-1	TRBJ2-7	CASSQDATGLAGPYF
TRBV5-6	TRBJ2-7	CASSSLGLAGGPDEQYF
TRBV14	TRBJ2-7	CASSQDLADRGGEQYF
TRBV27	TRBJ2-2	CASRCSGGGEHRELFF
TRBV5-1	TRBJ1-3	CASRGPGEGTGNTIYF
TRBV29-1	TRBJ2-4	CSVEYKAKNIQYF
TRBV27	TRBJ1-5	CASSSSSRVLSNQPQHF
TRBV2	TRBJ1-3	CASSATGRSGNTIYF
TRBV10-2	TRBJ2-7	CASTGHTLEQYF
TRBV14	TRBJ2-7	CASSQDLFRAGDDEQYF
TRBV12-5	TRBJ2-6	CASGPPTGTGANVLTF
TRBV19	TRBJ2-5	CASSIWGRGETQYF